This T cell receptor (beta chain) was found in a study of identical twins. Study findings and constraints: Low generation-probability sequences were in excess among twin-shared out-of-frame alpha sequences. Beta clonotypes that were abundant in cord blood contained fewer insertions, a pattern absent from memory repertoires.

A universal primer site was incorporated via template switching, and the cDNA contained unique molecular identifiers. A single record per CDR3 protein comes from TCRdb applying MiXCR to the 5' RACE reads. This table has over 250,000 distinct CDR3 sequences, 8.5% to 9.5% appearing once. CDR1 is SGHVS, CDR2 FNYEAQ, per germline. Trimming removed 5 bases from V and 4 bases from J; junction bases left unmatched: 10. CDR3 length: 15 residues. This clonotype was seen repeatedly, ten times or more. Its target is unknown. The data also belong to a second study, concerning yellow fever vaccine responses in identical twins.

The J gene is TRBJ2-7, the V gene TRBV7-6; TRBD2 aligns across 8 bases. The TCR comes from a young woman in good health. Sequenced: CD8+ T cells sorted from blood. The CDR3: CASSPPAGGLYEQYF. Here the CDR3 DNA reads TGTGCCAGCAGCCCTCCTGCGGGGGGCCTATACGAGCAGTACTTC.